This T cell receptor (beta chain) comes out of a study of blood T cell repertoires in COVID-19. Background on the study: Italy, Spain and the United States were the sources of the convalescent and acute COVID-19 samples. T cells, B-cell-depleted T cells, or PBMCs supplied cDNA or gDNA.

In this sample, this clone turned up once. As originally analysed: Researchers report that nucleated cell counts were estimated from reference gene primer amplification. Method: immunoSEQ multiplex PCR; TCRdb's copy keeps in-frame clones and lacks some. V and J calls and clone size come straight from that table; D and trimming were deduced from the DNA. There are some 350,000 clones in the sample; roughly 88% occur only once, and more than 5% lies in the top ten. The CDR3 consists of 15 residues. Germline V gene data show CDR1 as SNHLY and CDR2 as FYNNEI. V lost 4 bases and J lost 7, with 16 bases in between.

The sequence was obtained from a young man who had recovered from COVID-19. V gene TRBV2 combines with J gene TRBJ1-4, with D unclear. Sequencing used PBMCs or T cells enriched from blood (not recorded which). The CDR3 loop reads CASSVGSSRGEKLFF. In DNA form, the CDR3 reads TGTGCCAGCAGTGTTGGGTCTAGCCGGGGTGAAAAACTGTTTTTT.